The source of this T cell receptor beta chain is a study of blood T cell repertoires in COVID-19. As originally analysed: Amplifying reference gene primers gave estimates of nucleated cell counts. Sequencing used immunoSEQ multiplex PCR; TCRdb keeps in-frame clones, though not all of them. The V and J calls and clone size were taken over from that table, and D and trimming were inferred from the DNA. The sample lists over 400,000 clones, about 89% seen once, with roughly 7.4% in the top ten. Between the trimmed V and J ends, which lost 3 bases and 2 bases, there was a span of 18 bases. Germline lookup yields CDR1 SGDLS and CDR2 YYNGEE. CDR3 size: 18 residues.

J is TRBJ2-6 and V is TRBV9; D call uncertain. The sequencing sample was made of peripheral blood. The clonotype comes from a woman between 45 and 60 years old with COVID-19, enrolled during active disease. CDR3 bases: TGTGCCAGCAGCGGGTCAATTGGCCGTAGCACTGGGGCCAACGTCCTGACTTTC. Its protein is CASSGSIGRSTGANVLTF. Full variable domain (missing parts from reference TRBV9 and TRBJ2-6): DSGVTQTPKHLITATGQRVTLRCSPRSGDLSVYWYQQSLDQGLQFLIQYYNGEERAKGNILERFSAQQFPDLHSELNLSSLELGDSALYFCASSGSIGRSTGANVLTFGAGSRLTVL.